This TCR beta chain was found in a study of molecular identifiers for immune sequencing clone quantification. Study results and caveats: Clonotypes surpassing 20 RNA copies contained over 99% of effector molecules, versus under 1% in naive cells.

Ten or more counts support this clonotype. Its antigen is unidentified. Germline V CDR1 and CDR2: LNHNV, YYDKDF (reference sequence). The CDR3 runs to 17 residues. Trimming shortened V by 0 bases and J by 7 bases, and 16 bases separated the two germline ends. TCRdb itself ran the PCR reads through MiXCR, one entry per CDR3 protein. Altogether some 680,000 distinct CDR3 sequences are present, approximately 24% being singletons, with the ten largest covering about 0.81%. The receptor was derived from a human donor in good health. Some libraries in this study had Jurkat cell RNA spiked in. This rearrangement joins TRBV15 to TRBJ1-6; D is ambiguous. Sequenced sample: naive CD8+ T cells from blood, with Jurkat cell RNA spiked in. The sample's subset: FACS-sorted CD8+CD4-CCR7+CD45RA+ naive T cells. CDR3 residues: CATSRERLSTGNSPLHF. CDR3 DNA: TGTGCCACCAGCAGAGAAAGATTAAGTACTGGGAATTCACCCCTCCACTTT.